This TCR beta chain was sequenced during a study of tumour-infiltrating T cells in Burkitt lymphoma. The overall study: All epidemiological Burkitt lymphoma subtypes were represented in the cohort.

The assay was immunoSEQ multiplex PCR, and TCRdb's table has in-frame clones only and misses some. The table lists approximately 46,000 clones, 30% to 40% of them singletons. V shed 4 bases, J shed 8 bases, and the junction held 3 bases outside the gene matches. Germline values: CDR1 SGHDT, CDR2 YYEEEE. The CDR3 has 13 amino acids. J is TRBJ2-1 and V is TRBV5-6; 10 bases are a match to TRBD1. The sequencing input was tumor tissue. This clonotype was obtained from a human donor with Burkitt lymphoma. CDR3 DNA sequence: TGTGCCAGCAGCGGACAGGGGGTCGATGAGCAGTTCTTC. The encoded protein is CASSGQGVDEQFF.